This T cell receptor beta chain was identified in a study of response to subunit inactivated influenza vaccine. Notes on the study in general: Few new T cells, the authors suggested, are recruited by each seasonal influenza vaccination.

This CDR3 is 14 amino acids long. J was trimmed by 9 bases and V by 5 bases; bases with no gene match: 6. This clonotype was seen only a few times. The antigen is not known. MiXCR was run by TCRdb on the RT-PCR reads, yielding one entry per CDR3 protein. Of fewer than 350,000 distinct CDR3 sequences in the sample, 20% to 25% were seen once. The chain is built from TRBV12-3 or TRBV12-4 and TRBJ2-1, with 11 bases matching TRBD1. The source was PBMCs from blood, collected less than 22 months after vaccination. The sequence was obtained from a man aged 45-69 years who received an inactivated influenza vaccine. The CDR3 DNA reads TGTGCCAGCAGTCCCCGGACAGGGGGCGGTGAGCAGTTCTTC. It encodes CASSPRTGGGEQFF.